This T cell receptor (beta chain) originates from a study of cytomegalovirus exposure and HLA in healthy donors. V was pared by 3 bases and J by 4 bases, with 19 bases between. The CDR3 totals 16 residues. The germline gives CDR1 SGHRS, CDR2 YFSETQ. Primers included in the PCR were 60 Vbeta and 13 Jbeta primers. Using immunoSEQ multiplex PCR, the repertoire was profiled, and TCRdb retains in-frame clones only, with some absent. This sample has fewer than 55,000 clones, with 70% to 85% found just once. Findings and limits, study-wide: CMV serostatus was the sole immune exposure information available. The classifier reportedly diagnosed cytomegalovirus status with high sensitivity and specificity. Another analysis was done later, and it associated roughly 15,000 TCR beta sequences with HLA alleles at 0.05 false discovery rate.

Points on this clone: As yet, its antigen is unknown.

Nominal health characterized the donors when sampled, though unrecorded immune exposures were likely. The chain joins TRBV5-1 to TRBJ2-5; D is unresolved. The sequence was collected from a woman aged 50 to 60 in good health and CMV-seropositive. The sequencing input was PBMCs. In DNA, the CDR3 is TGCGCCAGCAGCTCCACTGGTCCCCCGGCAGGAGAGACCCAGTACTTC. Amino acids: CASSSTGPPAGETQYF.